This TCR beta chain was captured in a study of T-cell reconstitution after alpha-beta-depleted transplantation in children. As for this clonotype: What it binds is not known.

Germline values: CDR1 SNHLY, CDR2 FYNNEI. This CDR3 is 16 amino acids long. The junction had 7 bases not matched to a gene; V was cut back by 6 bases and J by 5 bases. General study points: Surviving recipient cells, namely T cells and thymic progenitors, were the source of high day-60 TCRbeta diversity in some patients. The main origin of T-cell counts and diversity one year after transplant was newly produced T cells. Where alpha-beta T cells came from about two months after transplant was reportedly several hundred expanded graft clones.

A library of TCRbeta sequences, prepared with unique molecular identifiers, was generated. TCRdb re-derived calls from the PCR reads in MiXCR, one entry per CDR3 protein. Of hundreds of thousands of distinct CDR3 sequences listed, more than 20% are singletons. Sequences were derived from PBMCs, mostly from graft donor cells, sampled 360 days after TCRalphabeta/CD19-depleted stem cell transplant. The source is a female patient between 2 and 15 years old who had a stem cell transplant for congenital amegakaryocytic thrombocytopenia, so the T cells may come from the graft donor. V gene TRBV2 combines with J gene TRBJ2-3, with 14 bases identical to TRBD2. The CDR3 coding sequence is TGTGCCAGCAGGTTGACTAGCGGGAGGGCCGGAGATACGCAGTATTTT. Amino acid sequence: CASRLTSGRAGDTQYF.